A single count supports the clone carrying this TCR beta chain. These data are taken from a study of OX40 agonist ivuxolimab in advanced cancers. Study context: An agonistic human IgG2 monoclonal antibody against OX40 (CD134) was given. Eligibility admitted prior anti-PD-1, anti-PD-L1 or anti-CTLA-4 therapy; around 42% had some.

Here immunoSEQ multiplex PCR was the method, and the copy in TCRdb shows in-frame clones only, minus some. In the table there are some 40,000 clones, 60% to 85% of which are singletons. Anyone with autoimmune disease history or systemic immunosuppression was excluded. This CDR3 region has 12 residues. J gave up 2 bases and V 7 bases, and 4 bases lay outside the gene matches. From germline, CDR1 is SQVTM and CDR2 ANQGSEA. The source was CD4+ or CD8+ T cells sorted from blood, collected in a trial of the OX40 agonist ivuxolimab. This receptor was taken from an adult with an advanced solid tumor such as melanoma, head and neck, liver or kidney cancer. The chain couples TRBV29-1 to TRBJ2-5; 7 bases align to TRBD1. The CDR3 region is CSARTGQETQYF. CDR3 nucleotide sequence: TGCAGCGCACGGACAGGACAAGAGACCCAGTACTTC. The full variable domain, completed using reference TRBV29-1 and TRBJ2-5, is SAVISQKPSRDICQRGTSLTIQCQVDSQVTMMFWYRQQPGQSLTLIATANQGSEATYESGFVIDKFPISRPNLTFSTLTVSNMSPEDSSIYLCSARTGQETQYFGPGTRLLVL.